Below, 17 T cell receptor beta chains from the same sample are listed, as sequenced in a study of T cells after posttransplantation cyclophosphamide. Generated by immunoSEQ multiplex PCR, the TCRdb table keeps only in-frame clones and is missing some. The repertoire holds roughly 16,000 clones, with 85% as singletons. Control samples came 1 year after myeloablative marrow transplants with methotrexate plus calcineurin inhibitor. The source material was PBMCs, sampled after allogeneic stem cell transplant with calcineurin inhibitor and methotrexate. These TCRs come from a female patient aged 18-30 years who received an allogeneic stem cell transplant from an unrelated donor, was CMV-positive, and had acute and chronic GVHD. These T cells may partly come from the graft donor.

Concerning this clone itself: One end of the junction fails to match germline, which may point to a read error. The V and J genes are TRBV4-1 and TRBJ1-5, with TRBD1 matching over 10 bases. CDR1 is MGHRA, CDR2 YSYEKL, per germline. This CDR3 is 15 amino acids long. CDR3 residues: CASSLLTGGNQPQHF. In DNA, the CDR3 is TGCGCCAGCAGCCTTCTGACAGGGGGCAACCAGCCCCAGCATTTT.

The V gene is TRBV10-3, the J gene TRBJ2-1, with 7 bases identical to TRBD2. This CDR3 is 13 amino acids long. J was trimmed by 6 bases and V by 10 bases; bases with no gene match: 9. Germline CDR1 ENHRY, CDR2 SYGVKD. The CDR3 region has the DNA TGTGCCACCGTCTATGGGGGGGGCAATGAGCAGTTCTTC. This sequence encodes CATVYGGGNEQFF.

This clone was picked up one time. The V gene is TRBV11-2, the J gene TRBJ2-7; 8 bases map to TRBD1. Germline CDR1 SGHAT, CDR2 FQNNGV. Germline trimming cut 4 bases from V and 2 bases from J; bases unmatched to any gene: 4. This CDR3 has 14 amino acids. CDR3 DNA sequence: TGTGCCAGCAGCTGGGGACAGGTCACCTACGAGCAGTACTTC. Protein: CASSWGQVTYEQYF.

CDR3 amino acids: CASSLYRDYQPQHF. As DNA, the CDR3 is TGTGCCAGCAGTTTATATCGGGACTATCAGCCCCAGCATTTT. The chain employs TRBV28 and TRBJ1-5, with a tentative D call TRBD1 (5 bases). V gave up 1 base and J gave up 5 bases, with 9 bases separating them. Germline-derived CDR1 and CDR2 are MDHEN and SYDVKM. CDR3 size: 14 residues.

V and J are TRBV13 and TRBJ2-4, with D maybe TRBD1 (6 bases). The CDR3 loop spans 17 amino acids. V was trimmed by 5 bases and J by 2 bases, leaving 19 bases between them. In germline, CDR1 is PRHDT, CDR2 FYEKMQ (reference sequence). This chain's CDR3 is CASSRIPGTPTKNIQYF. Here the CDR3 DNA reads TGTGCCAGCAGCAGGATCCCCGGGACACCCACCAAAAACATTCAGTACTTC.

In its sample, this clone was seen a few times. The chain couples TRBV19 to TRBJ1-4, with D possibly being TRBD1 (5 bases). The CDR3 has 17 amino acids. Trimming stripped 2 bases from V and 8 bases from J, with 21 bases between. Germline assignment: CDR1 LNHDA and CDR2 SQIVND (reference sequence). CDR3 nucleotides: TGTGCCAGTAGTATAATCCAGGGCAAGCTGCTGACGGAAAAACTGTTTTTT. Its protein product is CASSIIQGKLLTEKLFF.

The chain has TRBV5-4 and TRBJ2-7, with 9 bases that match TRBD1. CDR3 length: 14 amino acids. The germline V gene encodes CDR1 SGHNT and CDR2 YYREEE (reference sequence). Trimming removed 3 bases from V and 1 base from J; junction bases left unmatched: 2. CDR3 DNA: TGTGCCAGCAGCTCCGGGACAGGGTCCTACGAGCAGTACTTC. Protein sequence: CASSSGTGSYEQYF.

This clone has a single count. The chain joins TRBV5-1 to TRBJ2-1, with 12 bases aligning to TRBD2. Per germline, CDR1 SGHRS and CDR2 YFSETQ. CDR3 length: 17 amino acids. J lost 7 bases, V lost 4 bases, and 12 bases had no gene match. Here the CDR3 DNA reads TGCGCCAGCAGCCGGGGCCCGACTAGCGGGAGAGGGAATGAGCAGTTCTTC. Amino acids: CASSRGPTSGRGNEQFF.

This chain links TRBV10-2 with TRBJ1-2; D is uncertain. The V and J ends lost 4 bases and 8 bases respectively, with 11 bases between them. Germline V gene sequence: CDR1 WSHSY, CDR2 SAAADI. This CDR3 comprises 12 residues. For the CDR3, the DNA is TGCGCCAGCAGTGGTCCCAGTGGCGGCTACACCTTC. Translation gives CASSGPSGGYTF.

The V call is TRBV5-1, the J call TRBJ2-1; TRBD2 matches 9 bases. This CDR3 contains 16 residues. Germline values: CDR1 SGHRS, CDR2 YFSETQ. V gave up 2 bases and J gave up 0 bases; unmatched junction bases: 3. The CDR3 sequence: CASSFNSGSSYNEQFF. DNA for the CDR3: TGCGCCAGCAGCTTTAATAGCGGGAGCTCCTACAATGAGCAGTTCTTC. Variable domain in full (rest from reference TRBV5-1 and TRBJ2-1): KAGVTQTPRYLIKTRGQQVTLSCSPISGHRSVSWYQQTPGQGLQFLFEYFSETQRNKGNFPGRFSGRQFSNSRSEMNVSTLELGDSALYLCASSFNSGSSYNEQFFGPGTRLTVL.

The rearrangement uses TRBV7-2 and TRBJ2-5; 14 bases are shared with TRBD2. The germline V gene encodes CDR1 SGHTA and CDR2 FQGNSA. The junction had 7 bases not matched to a gene; V was cut back by 5 bases and J by 5 bases. The CDR3 is 16 residues long. CDR3 DNA sequence: TGTGCCAGCAGCCCCAGACTAGCGGGAGGGCCCGAGACCCAGTACTTC. This codes for CASSPRLAGGPETQYF.

The chain links TRBV7-2 to TRBJ2-1, with 7 bases lining up with TRBD2. This CDR3 contains 15 residues. Trimming took 6 bases from V and 0 from J; bases not matched to a gene: 5. CDR1 is SGHTA, CDR2 FQGNSA, per germline. The CDR3 sequence is CASRSGTNSYNEQFF. CDR3 in DNA: TGTGCCAGCAGATCCGGGACTAACTCCTACAATGAGCAGTTCTTC.

V gene TRBV5-1 combines with J gene TRBJ2-2, with TRBD2 matching over 10 bases. The germline V gene encodes CDR1 SGHRS and CDR2 YFSETQ. J lost 4 bases, V lost 2 bases, and 8 bases had no gene match. This CDR3 contains 17 residues. The CDR3 loop is CASSLLLAGATTGELFF. The CDR3 DNA follows: TGCGCCAGCAGCTTACTGCTAGCGGGAGCCACCACCGGGGAGCTGTTTTTT.

The chain joins TRBV10-2 to TRBJ1-3, with TRBD1 matching 8 bases. V was clipped by 7 bases and J by 3 bases; unmatched bases: 5. CDR1 and CDR2 (germline): WSHSY, SAAADI. The CDR3 is 14 amino acids. CDR3 bases: TGCGCCAGCACCAGGGGGCTTGATGGAAACACCATATATTTT. Amino acids: CASTRGLDGNTIYF.

J is TRBJ2-3 and V is TRBV10-3; the D is unclear. Germline CDR1 reads ENHRY; CDR2 reads SYGVKD. The CDR3 covers 13 residues. V was pared by 6 bases and J by 4 bases, with 11 bases between. The CDR3 sequence: CAIRARPADTQYF. In DNA form, the CDR3 reads TGTGCCATCAGGGCCAGGCCGGCAGATACGCAGTATTTT.

The rearrangement uses TRBV10-3 and TRBJ2-7, with 11 bases matching TRBD1. The V segment lost 6 bases and the J segment 2 bases; nucleotides outside the gene matches: 6. The CDR3 totals 15 residues. CDR1 and CDR2 (germline): ENHRY, SYGVKD. The CDR3, as DNA: TGTGCCATCAGCGGGACAGGGGGGAAGACCTACGAGCAGTACTTC. It encodes CAISGTGGKTYEQYF.

The CDR3 DNA sequence: TGTGCCAGCAGCTTAGGGGACAGGTCCTACGAGCAGTACTTC. This gives the protein CASSLGDRSYEQYF. The chain couples TRBV11-2 to TRBJ2-7; 8 bases align to TRBD1. The germline CDR1 and CDR2 sequences are SGHAT and FQNNGV. Trimming removed 1 base from V and 1 base from J; junction bases left unmatched: 0. This CDR3 comprises 14 residues.